The text below deals with one T cell receptor (beta chain). Its cognate antigen is unknown. CDR3 length: 14 residues. The germline gives CDR1 SGHKS, CDR2 YYEKEE (reference sequence). TCRdb reprocessed the 5' RACE reads and keeps a single row for each CDR3 protein, giving no DNA. This table holds around 550,000 distinct CDR3 sequences. These data originate in a study of T cells expressing NK-cell markers. Study summary: Seven of the eight sequenced donors were HCMV-seropositive; one was seronegative.

Study-wide results and limits: NKG2C+ dominant clonotype frequencies in about six donors were about 1.0-8% of CD8+ T cells. The study found these clonotypes also leading the CD3+CD56-NKG2C+ fraction in a few donors.

Sequencing was carried out using blood T cells: a sorted CD56 or NKG2C T cell subset, CD4+ or CD8+ T cells, or bulk PBMC T cells (not recorded which). The sequence came from a man younger than 30 in good health. This chain connects TRBV5-5 to TRBJ2-1; absent DNA, TCRdb's TRBD2 call cannot be checked. The CDR3 sequence: CASTRDYKYNEQFF.